A selection of T cell receptor beta chains follows, all from one sample in a study of cytomegalovirus exposure and HLA in healthy donors. The table came from immunoSEQ multiplex PCR; TCRdb's copy has only in-frame clones and leaves some out. The data hold a few hundred thousand clones, with 92% observed a single time. Sequenced: PBMCs. Receptors originate from a girl aged 2 to 10 in good health and CMV-seronegative. The CDR3 runs from the conserved cysteine through the conserved F or W. A D gene is named only where the DNA matches it firmly. Expanded clones are given a class, and other clones once, few, many or no size at all.

TRBV5-1	15	.	.	TRBJ2-3	CASSPGLTSTDTQYF	TGCGCCAGCAGCCCGGGACTTACTAGCACAGATACGCAGTATTTT
TRBV28	14	.	.	TRBJ1-5	CASSLRGHGQPQHF	TGTGCCAGCAGTTTAAGGGGCCACGGTCAGCCCCAGCATTTT
TRBV7-2	17	.	TRBD1	TRBJ2-3	CASSSPLGGSSTDTQYF	TGTGCCAGCAGCTCCCCCCTAGGGGGCTCTAGCACAGATACGCAGTATTTT
TRBV7-9	14	.	.	TRBJ1-1	CASSLILGWSRAFF	TGTGCCAGCAGCTTAATCCTCGGCTGGTCGAGGGCTTTCTTT
TRBV5-1	14	.	.	TRBJ2-5	CASSGGDSQETQYF	TGCGCCAGCAGCGGCGGGGACAGCCAAGAGACCCAGTACTTC
TRBV2	14	.	.	TRBJ1-2	CASTTGPPNWGYTF	TGTGCCAGCACTACAGGGCCCCCCAACTGGGGCTACACCTTC
TRBV6-6	13	.	TRBD2	TRBJ2-7	CASSRGTSYEQYF	TGTGCCAGCAGTCGTGGGACTAGCTACGAGCAGTACTTC
TRBV2	13	once	.	TRBJ1-1	CASISGGYPEAFF	TGTGCCAGCATATCGGGGGGCTATCCTGAAGCTTTCTTT
TRBV29-1	12	once	.	TRBJ2-7	CSVEGTVNEQYF	TGCAGCGTTGAAGGTACGGTTAACGAGCAGTACTTC
TRBV5-1	16	.	TRBD1	TRBJ1-2	CASSLARGLGDYGYTF	TGCGCCAGCAGCTTGGCCAGGGGGCTTGGAGACTATGGCTACACCTTC
TRBV27	18	.	TRBD1	TRBJ1-4	CASSPIAFPGGTNEKLFF	TGTGCCAGCAGTCCTATAGCTTTTCCAGGGGGAACTAATGAAAAACTGTTTTTT
TRBV27	12	.	.	TRBJ1-2	CASSFHRQAITF	TGTGCCAGCAGTTTCCACCGACAGGCAATTACCTTC
TRBV4-1	16	.	TRBD2	TRBJ2-1	CASSQDTSGTTGEQFF	TGCGCCAGCAGCCAAGATACCAGCGGGACTACTGGTGAGCAGTTCTTC
TRBV9	14	.	TRBD2	TRBJ2-7	CASSVTSGGYEQYF	TGTGCCAGCAGCGTGACTAGCGGGGGCTACGAGCAGTACTTC
TRBV5-1	15	.	TRBD2	TRBJ2-5	CASSQSGSFQETQYF	TGCGCCAGCAGCCAAAGCGGGAGCTTCCAAGAGACCCAGTACTTC
TRBV11-2	14	.	.	TRBJ1-6	CASGSFGSSGPLHF	TGTGCCAGCGGTTCCTTTGGCAGCTCAGGACCCCTCCACTTT
TRBV9	15	.	TRBD1	TRBJ1-2	CASSPQLAGTDGYTF	TGTGCCAGCAGCCCACAGCTCGCGGGGACAGATGGCTACACCTTC
TRBV9	19	.	TRBD2	TRBJ2-3	CASSVAGVAGGRSTDTQYF	TGTGCCAGCAGCGTGGCGGGGGTAGCGGGGGGGAGGAGCACAGATACGCAGTATTTT
TRBV19	15	.	.	TRBJ2-7	CASSAYRDIGLEQYF	TGTGCCAGTAGTGCGTACCGGGACATTGGTCTCGAGCAGTACTTC
TRBV4-1	14	.	.	TRBJ2-7	CASSQEEGSLEQYF	TGCGCCAGCAGCCAAGAAGAAGGGAGCCTTGAGCAGTACTTC
TRBV4-1	15	.	.	TRBJ2-7	CASSQPSQGRYEQYF	TGCGCCAGCAGCCAACCCTCGCAAGGGAGGTACGAGCAGTACTTC
TRBV5-1	13	.	TRBD1	TRBJ2-7	CASSAGQGYEQYF	TGCGCCAGCAGCGCCGGACAGGGCTACGAGCAGTACTTC
TRBV7-2	14	.	TRBD2	TRBJ2-1	CASSLKGLGNEQFF	TGTGCCAGCAGCTTGAAGGGACTAGGGAATGAGCAGTTCTTC
TRBV18	12	.	.	TRBJ2-1	CASSIGGPEQFF	TGTGCCAGCTCAATAGGGGGTCCTGAGCAGTTCTTC
TRBV11-2	12	.	.	TRBJ2-5	CASSLGSETRYF	TGTGCCAGCAGCTTAGGAAGCGAGACCCGGTACTTC
TRBV2	13	.	.	TRBJ2-2	CASRRKHTGELFF	TGTGCCAGCAGGCGGAAACACACCGGGGAGCTGTTTTTT